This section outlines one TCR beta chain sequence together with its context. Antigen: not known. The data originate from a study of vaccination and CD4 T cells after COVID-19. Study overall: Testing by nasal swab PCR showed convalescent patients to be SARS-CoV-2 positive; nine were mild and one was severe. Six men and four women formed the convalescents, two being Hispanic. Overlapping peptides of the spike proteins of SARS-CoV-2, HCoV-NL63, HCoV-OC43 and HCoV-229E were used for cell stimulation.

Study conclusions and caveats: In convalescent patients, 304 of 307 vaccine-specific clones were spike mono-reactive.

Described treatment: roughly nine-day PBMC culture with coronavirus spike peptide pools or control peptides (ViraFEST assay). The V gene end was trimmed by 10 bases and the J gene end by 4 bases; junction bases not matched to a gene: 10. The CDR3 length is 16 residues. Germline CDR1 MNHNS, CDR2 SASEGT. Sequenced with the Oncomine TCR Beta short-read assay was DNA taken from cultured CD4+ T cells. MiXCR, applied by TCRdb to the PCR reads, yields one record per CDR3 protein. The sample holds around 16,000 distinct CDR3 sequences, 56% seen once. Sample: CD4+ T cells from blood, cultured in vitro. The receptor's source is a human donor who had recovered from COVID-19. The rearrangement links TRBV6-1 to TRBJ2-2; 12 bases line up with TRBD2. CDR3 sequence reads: CAILRLAGDSTGELFF. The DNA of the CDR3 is TGTGCCATCCTTAGACTAGCGGGAGATAGCACCGGGGAGCTGTTTTTT.